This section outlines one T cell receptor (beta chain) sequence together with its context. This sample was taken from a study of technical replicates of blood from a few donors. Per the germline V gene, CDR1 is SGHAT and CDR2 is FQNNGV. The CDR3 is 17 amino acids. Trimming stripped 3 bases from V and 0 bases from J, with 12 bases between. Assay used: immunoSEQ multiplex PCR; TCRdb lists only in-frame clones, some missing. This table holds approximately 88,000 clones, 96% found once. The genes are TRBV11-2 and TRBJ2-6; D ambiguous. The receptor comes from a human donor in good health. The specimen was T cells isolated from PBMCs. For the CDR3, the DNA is TGTGCCAGCAGCTTGGCCTCCTGGGCCTCTGGGGCCAACGTCCTGACTTTC. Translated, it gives CASSLASWASGANVLTF.